This TCR beta chain was captured in a study of shared clonotypes between healthy human individuals. Across the whole study: Per donor, three plates held CD4 naive cells, three held CD4 memory, two held CD8 naive and one held CD8 memory.

The study's findings and limits: An expected dependence of interdonor clonotype sharing on sequencing depth was noted. What rarefaction showed was incomplete sorted-subset sequencing despite large depth.

This CDR3 is built from 15 residues. Looked up from germline, CDR1 is SGHRS and CDR2 is YFSETQ. With 4 bases clipped from V and 0 bases from J, the junction kept 5 bases outside the gene matches. Every subset's genomic DNA went evenly onto several immunoSEQ plates. Measured with immunoSEQ multiplex PCR; TCRdb has only the in-frame clones, and not every one. The table has about 1,800,000 clones, around 96% seen once. Remarks on this clone: The antigen remains undetermined.

Terminally differentiated effector memory CD45RA+ cells were excluded from the naive CD8 cells, which were CD45RO-negative and positively selected for CCR7. The receptor's source is a young man in good health. The sample was naive CD8+ T cells sorted from blood. The chain recombines TRBV5-1 with TRBJ2-3; 7 bases map to TRBD1. In nucleotides, the CDR3 is TGCGCCAGCAGCACAGGGGAAACGAGCACAGATACGCAGTATTTT. This codes for CASSTGETSTDTQYF. Looking up the rest from reference TRBV5-1 and TRBJ2-3 gives the full variable domain: KAGVTQTPRYLIKTRGQQVTLSCSPISGHRSVSWYQQTPGQGLQFLFEYFSETQRNKGNFPGRFSGRQFSNSRSEMNVSTLELGDSALYLCASSTGETSTDTQYFGPGTRLTVL.